The clone carrying this T cell receptor beta chain was seen only once. The antigen is not known. This sample was included in a study of T cell responses to AZD1222 COVID-19 vaccine. At the level of the study: Second-dose schedules of about 4 or about 12 weeks were combined. Whole-study findings and limits: Recipients of two AZD1222 doses showed rising Spike-specific TCR breadth and depth. Sampling that yielded the repertoires occurred only after the peak T cell response.

The table came from immunoSEQ multiplex PCR; TCRdb's copy has only in-frame clones and leaves some out. The sample lists some 64,000 clones; about 90% were seen once. Specimen: peripheral blood, collected on day 0 of AZD1222 vaccination. This sequence originates from an adult in good health.

The CDR3 DNA reads TGTGCCACCAGCAGAGACCCCAGGGCCTCCTACGAGCAGTACTTC. This codes for CATSRDPRASYEQYF. The gene calls are TRBV15 and TRBJ2-7; a weak D match, TRBD1 (5 bases). Germline CDR1 reads LNHNV; CDR2 reads YYDKDF (reference sequence). The CDR3 extends over 15 amino acids. V dropped 0 bases and J dropped 0 bases, with 9 bases sitting between them. Full variable domain (outside the CDR3, taken from reference TRBV15 and TRBJ2-7): DAMVIQNPRYQVTQFGKPVTLSCSQTLNHNVMYWYQQKSSQAPKLLFHYYDKDFNNEADTPDNFQSRRPNTSFCFLDIRSPGLGDTAMYLCATSRDPRASYEQYFGPGTRLTVT.